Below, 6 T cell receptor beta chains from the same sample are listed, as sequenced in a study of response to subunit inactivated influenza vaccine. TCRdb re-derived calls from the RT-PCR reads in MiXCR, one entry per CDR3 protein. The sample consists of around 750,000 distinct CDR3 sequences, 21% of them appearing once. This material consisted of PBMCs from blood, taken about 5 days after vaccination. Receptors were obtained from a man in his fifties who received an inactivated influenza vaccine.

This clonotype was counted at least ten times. In nucleotides, the CDR3 is TGTGCCAGCAGAAGACAGGGGGGAGGGGGTGAAGCTTTCTTT. Translated: CASRRQGGGGEAFF. The chain employs TRBV6-1 and TRBJ1-1; 9 bases match TRBD1. The CDR3 sequence is 14 residues long. Germline CDR1 MNHNS, CDR2 SASEGT. V shed 6 bases and J 7 bases; nucleotides not matched to a gene: 9.

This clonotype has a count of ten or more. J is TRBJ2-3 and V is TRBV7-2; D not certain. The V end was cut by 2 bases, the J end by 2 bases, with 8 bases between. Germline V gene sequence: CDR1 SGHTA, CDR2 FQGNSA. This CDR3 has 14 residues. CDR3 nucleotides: TGTGCCAGCAGCTTAATGATGGACACAGATACGCAGTATTTT. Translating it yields CASSLMMDTDTQYF.

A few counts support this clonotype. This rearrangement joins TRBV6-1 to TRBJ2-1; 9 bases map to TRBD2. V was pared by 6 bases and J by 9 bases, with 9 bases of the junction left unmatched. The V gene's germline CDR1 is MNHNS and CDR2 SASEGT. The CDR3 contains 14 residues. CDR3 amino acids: CASRLGLASVEQFF. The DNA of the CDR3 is TGTGCCAGCAGACTTGGACTAGCGTCTGTTGAGCAGTTCTTC.

The chain's CDR3 is CASSLAAGVLAGAEQYF. The CDR3 nucleotides are TGTGCCAGCAGCTTAGCGGCTGGGGTGCTAGCGGGAGCAGAGCAGTACTTC. The V gene is TRBV7-2, the J gene TRBJ2-7, with 10 bases identical to TRBD2. Germline trimming cut 0 bases from V and 7 bases from J; bases unmatched to any gene: 12. The CDR3 is made up of 17 amino acids. The germline V gene has CDR1 SGHTA and CDR2 FQGNSA.

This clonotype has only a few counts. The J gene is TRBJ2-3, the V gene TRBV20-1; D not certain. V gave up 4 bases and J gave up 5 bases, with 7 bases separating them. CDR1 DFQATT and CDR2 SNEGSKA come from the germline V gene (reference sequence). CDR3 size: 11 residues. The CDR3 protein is CSAISVDTQYF. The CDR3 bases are TGCAGTGCTATTTCGGTAGATACGCAGTATTTT.

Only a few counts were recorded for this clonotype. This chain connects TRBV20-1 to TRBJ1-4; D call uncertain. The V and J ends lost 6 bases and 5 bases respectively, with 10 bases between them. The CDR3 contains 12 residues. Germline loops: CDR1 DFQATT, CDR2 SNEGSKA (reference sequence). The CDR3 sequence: CSAKEPNEKLFF. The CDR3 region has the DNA TGCAGTGCAAAAGAACCAAATGAAAAACTGTTTTTT.